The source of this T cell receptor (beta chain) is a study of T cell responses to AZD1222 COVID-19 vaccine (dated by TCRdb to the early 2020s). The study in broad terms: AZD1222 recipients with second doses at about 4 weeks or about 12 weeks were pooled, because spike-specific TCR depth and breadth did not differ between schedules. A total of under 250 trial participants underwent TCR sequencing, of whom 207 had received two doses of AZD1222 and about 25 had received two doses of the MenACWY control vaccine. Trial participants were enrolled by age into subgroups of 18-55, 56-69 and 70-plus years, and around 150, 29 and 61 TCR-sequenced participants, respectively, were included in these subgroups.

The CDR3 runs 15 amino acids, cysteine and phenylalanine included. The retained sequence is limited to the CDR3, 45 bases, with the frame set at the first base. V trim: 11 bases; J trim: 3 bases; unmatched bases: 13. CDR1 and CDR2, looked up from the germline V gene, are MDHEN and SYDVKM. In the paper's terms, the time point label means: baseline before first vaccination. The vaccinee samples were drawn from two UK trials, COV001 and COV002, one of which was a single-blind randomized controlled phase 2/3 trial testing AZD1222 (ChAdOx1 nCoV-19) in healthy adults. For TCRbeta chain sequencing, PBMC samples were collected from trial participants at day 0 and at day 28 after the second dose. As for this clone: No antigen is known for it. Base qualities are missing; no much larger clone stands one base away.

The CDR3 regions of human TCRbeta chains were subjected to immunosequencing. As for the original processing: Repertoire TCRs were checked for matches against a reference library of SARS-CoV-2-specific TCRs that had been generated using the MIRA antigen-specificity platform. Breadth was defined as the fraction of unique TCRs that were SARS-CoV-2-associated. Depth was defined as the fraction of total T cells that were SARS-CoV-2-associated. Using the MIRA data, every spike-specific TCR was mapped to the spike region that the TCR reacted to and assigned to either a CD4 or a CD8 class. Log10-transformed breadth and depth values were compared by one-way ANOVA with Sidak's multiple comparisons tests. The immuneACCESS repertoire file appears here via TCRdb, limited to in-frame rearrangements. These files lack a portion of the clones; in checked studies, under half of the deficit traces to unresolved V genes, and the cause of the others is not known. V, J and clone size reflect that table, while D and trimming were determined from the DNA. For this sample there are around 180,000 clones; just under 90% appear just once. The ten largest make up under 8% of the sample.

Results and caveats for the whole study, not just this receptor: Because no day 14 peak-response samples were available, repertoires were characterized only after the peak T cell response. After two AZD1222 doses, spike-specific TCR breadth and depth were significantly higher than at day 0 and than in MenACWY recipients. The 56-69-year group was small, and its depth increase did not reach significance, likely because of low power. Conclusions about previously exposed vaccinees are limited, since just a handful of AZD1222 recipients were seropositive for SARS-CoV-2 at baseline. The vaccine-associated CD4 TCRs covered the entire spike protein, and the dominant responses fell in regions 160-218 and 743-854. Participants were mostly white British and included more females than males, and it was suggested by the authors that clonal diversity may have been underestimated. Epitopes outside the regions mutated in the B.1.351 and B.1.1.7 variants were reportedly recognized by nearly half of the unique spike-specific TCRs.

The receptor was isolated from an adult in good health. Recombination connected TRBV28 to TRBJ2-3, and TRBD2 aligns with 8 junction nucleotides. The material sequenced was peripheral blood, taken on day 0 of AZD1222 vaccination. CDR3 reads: CASTSGGARTDTQYF. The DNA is TGTGCCTCCACCTCCGGGGGGGCCAGAACAGATACGCAGTATTTT. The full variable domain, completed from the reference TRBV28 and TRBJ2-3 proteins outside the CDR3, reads DVKVTQSSRYLVKRTGEKVFLECVQDMDHENMFWYRQDPGLGLRLIYFSYDVKMKEKGDIPEGYSVSREKKERFSLILESASTNQTSMYLCASTSGGARTDTQYFGPGTRLTVL.